The clone carrying this TCR beta chain has just one count. The CDR3 covers 12 residues. J lost 9 bases, V lost 6 bases, and 7 bases had no gene match. From germline, CDR1 is SGHVS and CDR2 FQNEAQ. Per the original methods: Reference gene primers were amplified, and this amplification served to estimate nucleated cell counts. TCRdb's copy holds only in-frame clones and misses some; the assay was immunoSEQ multiplex PCR. Clone size and the V and J calls come from that table; the DNA yielded D and trimming. The data show some 190,000 clones, approximately 85% seen once. The sample originates from a study of blood T cell repertoires in COVID-19. Looking at the study overall: Sites in the United States, Italy and Spain provided acute and convalescent COVID-19 samples.

Sequenced sample: peripheral blood. This chain links TRBV7-8 with TRBJ2-7; TRBD2 aligns across 8 bases. The sequence came from a woman aged 80 or over with acute or convalescent COVID-19. The CDR3 nucleotides are TGTGCCAGCAGGCCGACTAGCGATACGCAGTACTTC. Translating it yields CASRPTSDTQYF.